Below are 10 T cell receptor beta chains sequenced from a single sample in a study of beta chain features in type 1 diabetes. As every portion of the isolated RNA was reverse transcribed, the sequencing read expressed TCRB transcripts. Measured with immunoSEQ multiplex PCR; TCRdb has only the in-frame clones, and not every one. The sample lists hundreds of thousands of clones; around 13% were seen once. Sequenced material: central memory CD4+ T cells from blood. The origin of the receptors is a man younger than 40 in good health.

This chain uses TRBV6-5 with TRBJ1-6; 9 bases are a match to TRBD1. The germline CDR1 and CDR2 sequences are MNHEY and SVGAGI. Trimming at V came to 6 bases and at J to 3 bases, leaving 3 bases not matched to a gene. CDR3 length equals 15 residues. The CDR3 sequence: CASSPDRGYNSPLHF. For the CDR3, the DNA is TGTGCCAGCAGCCCGGACAGGGGCTATAATTCACCCCTCCACTTT.

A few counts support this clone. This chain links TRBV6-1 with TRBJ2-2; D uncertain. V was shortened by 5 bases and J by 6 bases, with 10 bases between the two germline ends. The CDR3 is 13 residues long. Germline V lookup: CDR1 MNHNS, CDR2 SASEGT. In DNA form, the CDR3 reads TGTGCCAGCAGTTCCACATTGGCCGGGGAGCTGTTTTTT. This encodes CASSSTLAGELFF.

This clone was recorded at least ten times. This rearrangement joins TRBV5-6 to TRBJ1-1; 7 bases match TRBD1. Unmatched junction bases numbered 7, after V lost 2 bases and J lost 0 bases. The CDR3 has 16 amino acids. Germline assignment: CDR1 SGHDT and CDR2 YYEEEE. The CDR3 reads CASSLLQGSMNTEAFF. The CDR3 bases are TGTGCCAGCAGCTTATTACAGGGGTCCATGAACACTGAAGCTTTCTTT. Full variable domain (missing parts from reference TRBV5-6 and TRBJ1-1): DAGVTQSPTHLIKTRGQQVTLRCSPKSGHDTVSWYQQALGQGPQFIFQYYEEEERQRGNFPDRFSGHQFPNYSSELNVNALLLGDSALYLCASSLLQGSMNTEAFFGQGTRLTVV.

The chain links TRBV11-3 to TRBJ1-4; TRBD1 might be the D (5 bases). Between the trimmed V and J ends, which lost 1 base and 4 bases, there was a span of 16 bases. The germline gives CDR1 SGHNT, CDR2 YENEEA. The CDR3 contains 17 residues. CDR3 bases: TGTGCCAGCAGCTTAGCTGGGGCCCCACTTCATAATGAAAAACTGTTTTTT. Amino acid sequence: CASSLAGAPLHNEKLFF. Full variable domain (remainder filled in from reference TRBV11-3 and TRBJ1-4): EAGVVQSPRYKIIEKKQPVAFWCNPISGHNTLYWYLQNLGQGPELLIRYENEEAVDDSQLPKDRFSAERLKGVDSTLKIQPAELGDSAVYLCASSLAGAPLHNEKLFFGSGTQLSVL.

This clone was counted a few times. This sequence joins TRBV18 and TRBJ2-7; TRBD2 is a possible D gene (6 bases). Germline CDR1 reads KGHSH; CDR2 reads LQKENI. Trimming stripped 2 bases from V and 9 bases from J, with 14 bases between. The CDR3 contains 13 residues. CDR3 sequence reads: CASSPGVGGAQYV. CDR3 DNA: TGTGCCAGCTCACCAGGGGTCGGGGGTGCGCAGTACGTC.

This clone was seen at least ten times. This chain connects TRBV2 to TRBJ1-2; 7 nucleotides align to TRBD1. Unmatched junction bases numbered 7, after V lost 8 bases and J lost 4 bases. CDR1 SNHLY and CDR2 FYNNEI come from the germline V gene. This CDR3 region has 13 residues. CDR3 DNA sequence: TGTGCCAGCGCGGACAGGTCAACCTATGGCTACACCTTC. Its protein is CASADRSTYGYTF.

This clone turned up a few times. The CDR3: CATSRAGTSGRADCTDTQYF. Written as DNA, the CDR3 is TGTGCCACCAGCAGGGCGGGGACTAGCGGGAGGGCAGACTGCACAGATACGCAGTATTTT. J is TRBJ2-3 and V is TRBV15, with TRBD2 identical over 16 bases. V lost 3 bases to trimming and J lost 1 base; unmatched junction nucleotides: 10. The CDR3 is 20 residues long. Per the germline V gene, CDR1 is LNHNV and CDR2 is YYDKDF (reference sequence).

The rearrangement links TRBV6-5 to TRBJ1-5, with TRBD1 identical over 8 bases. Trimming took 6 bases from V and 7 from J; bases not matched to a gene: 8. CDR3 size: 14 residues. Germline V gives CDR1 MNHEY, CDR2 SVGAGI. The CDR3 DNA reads TGTGCCAGCAGGCGGACAGGGAATGGACAGCCCCAGCATTTT. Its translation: CASRRTGNGQPQHF.

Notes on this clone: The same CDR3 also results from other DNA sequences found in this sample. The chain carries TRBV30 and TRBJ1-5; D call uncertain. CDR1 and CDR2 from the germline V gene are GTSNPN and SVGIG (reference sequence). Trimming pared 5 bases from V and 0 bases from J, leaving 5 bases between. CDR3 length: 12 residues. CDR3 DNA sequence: TGTGCCTGGGGGTTTAGCAATCAGCCCCAGCATTTT. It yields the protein CAWGFSNQPQHF.

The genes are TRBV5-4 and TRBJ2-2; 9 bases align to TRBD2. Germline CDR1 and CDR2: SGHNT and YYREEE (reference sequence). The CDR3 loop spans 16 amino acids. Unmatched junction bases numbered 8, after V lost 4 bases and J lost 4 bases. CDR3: CASSLLAGAGTGELFF. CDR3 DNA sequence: TGTGCCAGCAGCCTATTAGCGGGAGCGGGCACCGGGGAGCTGTTTTTT.